This T cell receptor (beta chain) originates from a study of Ad26.COV2.S vaccination and SARS-CoV-2 variants. For the study at large: Once or twice, 56 days apart, Ad26.COV2.S was delivered intramuscularly.

Points from the study as a whole: There was a possibility that the TCR breadth and depth analyses underestimated total T cell responses. Once vaccination had occurred, spike-specific CD8+ and CD4+ T cell responses reportedly showed substantial breadth.

Measured with immunoSEQ multiplex PCR; TCRdb has only the in-frame clones, and not every one. Among a few hundred thousand clones listed, around 82% were seen once. Treatment here: about 20 received Ad26.COV2.S at low or high dose, single or two shots; five or six received placebo; per-sample allocation not given. The study sampled participants on day 63 after the first vaccine or placebo injection. As its vector, the vaccine had Ad26, which expressed Wuhan-strain SARS-CoV-2 spike. As regards this clone: Its specificity is not known.

Germline V gene sequence: CDR1 SNHLY, CDR2 FYNNEI. V lost 6 bases and J 10 bases, leaving 15 bases between the germline ends. The CDR3 has 12 amino acids. This sequence joins TRBV2 and TRBJ1-1; D perhaps matches TRBD1 (5 bases). The sequences come from peripheral blood, collected in a trial of Ad26.COV2.S vaccine versus placebo. The clonotype originates from a person aged 18-60 years who received the Ad26.COV2.S COVID-19 vaccine or a placebo. The CDR3 nucleotides read TGTGCCAGCAGCGATGACACAGGCGTAGCTTTCTTT. Translating gives CASSDDTGVAFF. Full variable domain (rest looked up from reference TRBV2 and TRBJ1-1): EPEVTQTPSHQVTQMGQEVILRCVPISNHLYFYWYRQILGQKVEFLVSFYNNEISEKSEIFDDQFSVERPDGSNFTLKIRSTKLEDSAMYFCASSDDTGVAFFGQGTRLTVV.